The 18 T cell receptor beta chains below were found in one sample sequenced in a study of type 1 regulatory T cells. TCRdb reprocessed the reads via MiXCR and lists one record per CDR3 protein. The profile shows about 68,000 distinct CDR3 sequences, 50% to 70% of them singletons. Antigens for these TCRs are unknown. The specimen was cultured T cells, either the whole culture or a sorted T cell fraction (not recorded which). This sample's subset: Tr1-enriched cell product generated in vitro against host alloantigens. The receptors derive from a human donor in good health.

The chain recombines TRBV20-1 with TRBJ2-1; 12 bases are a match to TRBD2. Trimming removed 5 bases from V and 6 bases from J; junction bases left unmatched: 5. The CDR3 contains 14 residues. Germline lookup yields CDR1 DFQATT and CDR2 SNEGSKA (reference sequence). As DNA, the CDR3 is TGCAGTGCTGGGGCTAGCGGGAGGGGCAATGAGCAGTTCTTC. It codes for CSAGASGRGNEQFF.

The chain joins TRBV11-1 to TRBJ2-5; D is unresolved. The germline V gene encodes CDR1 SGHAT and CDR2 FQDESV (reference sequence). The length of the CDR3 is 12 residues. With 5 bases removed from V and 9 bases from J, the gap between germline ends came to 13 bases. The CDR3 is CASSVVERPQYF. The CDR3 nucleotides read TGTGCCAGCAGCGTAGTTGAGAGACCCCAGTACTTC.

The chain links TRBV28 to TRBJ2-7, with D uncertain. The CDR3 extends over 17 amino acids. V was shortened by 5 bases and J by 2 bases, with 22 bases between the two germline ends. Germline lookup yields CDR1 MDHEN and CDR2 SYDVKM. The CDR3 loop reads CASSATQYTITPYEQYF. The CDR3 DNA sequence: TGTGCCAGCAGTGCCACCCAATACACCATTACACCCTACGAGCAGTACTTC.

The chain has TRBV2 and TRBJ2-3; 9 nucleotides agree with TRBD2. V lost 3 bases and J lost 10; bases outside the gene matches: 8. The CDR3 runs to 14 residues. Germline-derived CDR1 and CDR2 are SNHLY and FYNNEI. The CDR3 region is CASSEGIRTSAQYF. DNA of the CDR3: TGTGCCAGCAGTGAGGGAATAAGGACTAGCGCGCAGTATTTT.

This chain uses TRBV20-1 with TRBJ2-2; D is unclear. V lost 4 bases and J 5 bases, leaving 17 bases between the germline ends. The germline V gene encodes CDR1 DFQATT and CDR2 SNEGSKA (reference sequence). The length of the CDR3 is 15 residues. The CDR3 loop is CSAISGAHGTGELFF. The CDR3, as DNA: TGCAGTGCTATTTCGGGCGCACATGGTACCGGGGAGCTGTTTTTT.

The V gene is TRBV28, the J gene TRBJ2-1; 11 bases match TRBD2. Losses at the gene ends were 7 bases for V and 8 bases for J; bases not matched to a gene: 7. The CDR3 contains 14 residues. Germline CDR1 MDHEN, CDR2 SYDVKM. CDR3 nucleotides: TGTGCCAGCACCCTTAGCGGGAGGGCCGATGAGCAGTTCTTC. Amino acid sequence: CASTLSGRADEQFF.

The V and J genes are TRBV5-1 and TRBJ2-1; D unresolved. Deletions cut 4 bases from V and 5 bases from J, with 7 bases between. This CDR3 is built from 12 residues. Germline CDR1 is SGHRS and CDR2 is YFSETQ. The CDR3 loop reads CASSPDDNEQFF. The DNA for the CDR3 is TGCGCCAGCAGCCCGGATGACAATGAGCAGTTCTTC. Together with reference TRBV5-1 and TRBJ2-1, the CDR3 gives the full variable domain: KAGVTQTPRYLIKTRGQQVTLSCSPISGHRSVSWYQQTPGQGLQFLFEYFSETQRNKGNFPGRFSGRQFSNSRSEMNVSTLELGDSALYLCASSPDDNEQFFGPGTRLTVL.

The chain employs TRBV5-1 and TRBJ1-3; tentative D call: TRBD1 (5 bases). Germline CDR1 and CDR2: SGHRS and YFSETQ. Between the trimmed V and J ends, which lost 4 bases and 0 bases, there was a span of 14 bases. The CDR3 extends over 16 amino acids. The CDR3 loop reads CASSAGTSDSGNTIYF. The CDR3, as DNA: TGCGCCAGCAGCGCCGGGACGTCCGACTCTGGAAACACCATATATTTT.

This chain joins TRBV20-1 and TRBJ1-4, with no clear D. The V and J ends lost 0 bases and 7 bases respectively, with 15 bases between them. Germline CDR1 DFQATT, CDR2 SNEGSKA (reference sequence). This CDR3 has 15 amino acids. The CDR3 loop is CSARDQWGWGEKLFF. CDR3 coding DNA: TGCAGTGCTAGAGATCAGTGGGGATGGGGTGAAAAACTGTTTTTT.

The genes are TRBV12-3 or TRBV12-4 and TRBJ1-2; D uncertain. The CDR3 is made up of 14 amino acids. Trimming pared 2 bases from V and 0 bases from J, leaving 7 bases between. CDR3 loop: CASSLTRSNYGYTF. In DNA form, the CDR3 reads TGTGCCAGCAGTTTAACACGTTCTAACTATGGCTACACCTTC.

This chain uses TRBV5-1 with TRBJ2-7, with D possibly TRBD1 on 6 matching bases. Germline CDR1 SGHRS, CDR2 YFSETQ. The CDR3 length is 13 residues. V was clipped by 4 bases and J by 3 bases, with 11 bases between them. CDR3 DNA: TGCGCCAGCAGCGCGACAGGACACTACGAGCAGTACTTC. It encodes CASSATGHYEQYF.

The chain uses TRBV12-3 or TRBV12-4 and TRBJ2-7; D ambiguous. CDR3 size: 14 residues. Trimming removed 2 bases from V and 1 base from J, with 9 bases in between. The CDR3 reads CASSLRPPSYEQYF. The CDR3 DNA is TGTGCCAGCAGTTTAAGACCGCCTTCCTACGAGCAGTACTTC.

This chain joins TRBV10-3 and TRBJ2-1; TRBD1 aligns across 10 bases. The J segment lost 6 bases and the V segment lost 3 bases, leaving 5 bases of the junction unmatched. This CDR3 contains 15 residues. The germline V gene encodes CDR1 ENHRY and CDR2 SYGVKD. The CDR3 region is CAISESDRGLNEQFF. The CDR3 DNA sequence: TGTGCCATCAGTGAATCCGACAGGGGGCTCAATGAGCAGTTCTTC.

This clonotype was picked up a small number of times. The V and J genes are TRBV29-1 and TRBJ2-1; TRBD2 matches at 13 bases. There are 14 residues in the CDR3. Germline V gives CDR1 SQVTM, CDR2 ANQGSEA. J gave up 8 bases and V 4 bases, and 5 bases lay outside the gene matches. In DNA, the CDR3 is TGCAGCGTTGGGACTAGCGGGAGCGACGATGAGCAGTTCTTC. Protein product: CSVGTSGSDDEQFF.

The chain uses TRBV5-1 and TRBJ2-7; 10 nucleotides line up with TRBD2. With V trimmed by 4 bases and J by 2 bases, 15 bases remained unmatched. The CDR3 length is 18 residues. Per germline, CDR1 SGHRS and CDR2 YFSETQ. CDR3 protein: CASSHFSSGTSVPYEQYF. DNA of the CDR3: TGCGCCAGCAGCCATTTTTCCTCCGGGACTAGCGTTCCCTACGAGCAGTACTTC.

The V and J genes are TRBV20-1 and TRBJ1-4, with TRBD1 identical over 7 bases. The V segment lost 8 bases and the J segment 7 bases; nucleotides outside the gene matches: 10. CDR1 DFQATT and CDR2 SNEGSKA come from the germline V gene (reference sequence). CDR3 length equals 13 residues. The CDR3 sequence is CSLSGTESEKLFF. DNA for the CDR3: TGCAGTTTGTCCGGGACAGAAAGTGAAAAACTGTTTTTT.

This clonotype was seen a single time. V is TRBV3-1 and J is TRBJ2-3; D is perhaps TRBD2 (6 bases). This CDR3 has 13 residues. CDR1 is LGHDT and CDR2 is YNNKEL in the germline V gene (reference sequence). The V and J ends lost 6 bases and 2 bases respectively, with 9 bases between them. The CDR3 bases are TGTGCCAGCAGTCGGGACTTCACAGATACGCAGTATTTT. Translation gives CASSRDFTDTQYF.

This chain uses TRBV4-3 with TRBJ2-3, with D maybe TRBD2 (6 bases). Trimming left V 0 bases short and J 2 bases short, with 18 bases between. Per germline, CDR1 LGHNA and CDR2 YSLEER. CDR3 length: 18 amino acids. CDR3 in amino acids: CASSQDWAFSGITDTQYF. CDR3 coding DNA: TGCGCCAGCAGCCAAGACTGGGCTTTTAGCGGTATCACAGATACGCAGTATTTT.